Shown below are 25 T cell receptor beta chains from a single sample sequenced in a study of T cell changes during pregnancy in multiple sclerosis. The table came from immunoSEQ multiplex PCR; TCRdb's copy has only in-frame clones and leaves some out. The sample has about 77,000 clones; 70% to 90% are singletons. Here the sequenced sample was peripheral blood, taken before pregnancy. These receptors were collected from a female donor with multiple sclerosis, enrolled in a pregnancy study.

The chain couples TRBV5-1 to TRBJ2-6; D is perhaps TRBD2 (5 bases). Deletions cut 2 bases from V and 4 bases from J, with 13 bases between. The V gene's germline CDR1 is SGHRS and CDR2 YFSETQ. The CDR3 runs 16 residues. The DNA of the CDR3 is TGCGCCAGCAGCTTATTTGCGGGTCCCGGGGCCAACGTCCTGACTTTC. This sequence encodes CASSLFAGPGANVLTF.

This chain joins TRBV6-5 and TRBJ1-1, with 8 bases aligning to TRBD1. Germline CDR1 MNHEY, CDR2 SVGAGI. The trim removed 4 bases at V and 1 base at J, leaving 8 bases unmatched. This CDR3 has 16 amino acids. The CDR3 bases are TGTGCCAGCAGTTCAGGAGACAGGGGCCGGAACACTGAAGCTTTCTTT. Its translation: CASSSGDRGRNTEAFF.

The CDR3 sequence is CASSFSFPGTSGPQETQYF. The CDR3 DNA follows: TGTGCCAGCAGCTTCTCATTTCCCGGGACTAGCGGGCCTCAAGAGACCCAGTACTTC. The chain joins TRBV7-3 to TRBJ2-5, with 12 bases matching TRBD2. CDR1 is SGHTA, CDR2 FQGTGA, per germline. The CDR3 length is 19 residues. V dropped 3 bases and J dropped 2; count of bases not matched to a gene: 13.

J is TRBJ2-4 and V is TRBV29-1; possibly TRBD1 for D (6 bases). This CDR3 spans 13 amino acids. Per the germline V gene, CDR1 is SQVTM and CDR2 is ANQGSEA. The V and J ends lost 2 bases and 7 bases respectively, with 12 bases between them. CDR3 sequence reads: CSVEITGSNIQYF. As DNA, the CDR3 is TGCAGCGTTGAAATTACAGGGAGCAACATTCAGTACTTC.

The J gene is TRBJ2-7, the V gene TRBV5-4; D gene unclear. The germline gives CDR1 SGHNT, CDR2 YYREEE (reference sequence). The CDR3 runs to 13 residues. The V and J ends lost 2 bases and 3 bases respectively, with 9 bases between them. CDR3 nucleotides: TGTGCCAGCAGCTTTGGCACACGCTACGAGCAGTACTTC. It encodes CASSFGTRYEQYF.

The chain has TRBV30 and TRBJ1-5; D gene uncertain. This CDR3 contains 14 residues. Trimming left V 0 bases short and J 3 bases short, with 9 bases between. CDR1 is GTSNPN, CDR2 SVGIG, per germline (reference sequence). Here the CDR3 DNA reads TGTGCCTGGAGTGTACCCGGAGACAATCAGCCCCAGCATTTT. This translates into CAWSVPGDNQPQHF. Looking up the rest from reference TRBV30 and TRBJ1-5 gives the full variable domain: SQTIHQWPATLVQPVGSPLSLECTVEGTSNPNLYWYRQAAGRGLQLLFYSVGIGQISSEVPQNLSASRPQDRQFILSSKKLLLSDSGFYLCAWSVPGDNQPQHFGDGTRLSIL.

The genes are TRBV7-6 and TRBJ2-1; 10 nucleotides match TRBD2. The J segment lost 3 bases and the V segment lost 3 bases, leaving 2 bases of the junction unmatched. Germline assignment: CDR1 SGHVS and CDR2 FNYEAQ. CDR3 length: 15 residues. The DNA of the CDR3 is TGTGCCAGCAGCTTGAGGACTAGCGGCTACAATGAGCAGTTCTTC. Translated: CASSLRTSGYNEQFF.

This chain uses TRBV7-2 with TRBJ1-4; 7 positions match TRBD1. Trimming took 5 bases from V and 7 from J; bases not matched to a gene: 7. This CDR3 has 14 residues. Germline CDR1 SGHTA, CDR2 FQGNSA. The chain's CDR3 is CASSIQGRSEKLFF. CDR3 nucleotide sequence: TGTGCCAGCAGCATACAGGGGAGGAGTGAAAAACTGTTTTTT.

The chain has TRBV5-5 and TRBJ2-5; 9 bases map to TRBD2. Germline lookup yields CDR1 SGHKS and CDR2 YYEKEE (reference sequence). Trimming at V came to 4 bases and at J to 2 bases, leaving 6 bases not matched to a gene. This CDR3 is built from 15 residues. DNA for the CDR3: TGTGCCAGCAGCATTCCAAGCGGGGGGCAAGAGACCCAGTACTTC. Translation gives CASSIPSGGQETQYF.

The chain employs TRBV7-3 and TRBJ2-7; 10 bases fit TRBD2. The junction had 15 bases not matched to a gene; V was cut back by 5 bases and J by 2 bases. The CDR3 is 18 residues long. Germline values: CDR1 SGHTA, CDR2 FQGTGA. The CDR3 here is CASSQDYVAGGLAYEQYF. The CDR3 nucleotides read TGTGCCAGCAGCCAGGATTACGTAGCGGGGGGCCTGGCCTACGAGCAGTACTTC.

The sample holds one count of this clone. V and J are TRBV7-9 and TRBJ2-1, with D possibly TRBD2 on 7 matching bases. The CDR3 runs to 16 residues. Trimming stripped 7 bases from V and 7 bases from J, with 23 bases between. Germline V lookup: CDR1 SEHNR, CDR2 FQNEAQ (reference sequence). In nucleotides, the CDR3 is TGTGCCAGCACCCCGAGCTGGTCAGAGGGGGGGAATGAGCAGTTCTTC. As protein: CASTPSWSEGGNEQFF. Full variable domain (missing parts from reference TRBV7-9 and TRBJ2-1): DTGVSQNPRHKITKRGQNVTFRCDPISEHNRLYWYRQTLGQGPEFLTYFQNEAQLEKSRLLSDRFSAERPKGSFSTLEIQRTEQGDSAMYLCASTPSWSEGGNEQFFGPGTRLTVL.

The rearrangement links TRBV10-2 to TRBJ1-1, with TRBD1 as a possible D gene (5 bases). V lost 8 bases and J lost 0, with 22 bases in between. The CDR3 has 17 residues. From germline, CDR1 is WSHSY and CDR2 SAAADI. The CDR3 coding sequence is TGCGCCAGCTCCCGGAAGCAGGGCGGAAGGATGAACACTGAAGCTTTCTTT. Amino acids: CASSRKQGGRMNTEAFF.

V and J are TRBV5-1 and TRBJ2-1, with D possibly TRBD2 on 5 matching bases. Germline-derived CDR1 and CDR2 are SGHRS and YFSETQ. The CDR3 covers 15 residues. The V end was cut by 3 bases, the J end by 9 bases, with 19 bases between. The CDR3 region is CASSSAAGNMREQFF. CDR3 DNA: TGCGCCAGCAGCTCGGCCGCCGGGAATATGCGTGAGCAGTTCTTC.

The chain is built from TRBV30 and TRBJ1-1; 11 bases fit TRBD1. Trimming at V came to 1 base and at J to 0 bases, leaving 1 base not matched to a gene. CDR3 length equals 15 residues. Germline CDR1 reads GTSNPN; CDR2 reads SVGIG (reference sequence). The CDR3 nucleotides are TGTGCCTGGAGTGGGACAGGGGGCTTGAACACTGAAGCTTTCTTT. Translation: CAWSGTGGLNTEAFF.

The chain has TRBV5-4 and TRBJ2-2; maybe TRBD1 (5 bases). Deletions cut 2 bases from V and 0 bases from J, with 11 bases between. The CDR3 runs to 16 residues. Germline CDR1 is SGHNT and CDR2 is YYREEE (reference sequence). As DNA, the CDR3 is TGTGCCAGCAGCTTACAAGGGGTCCCGAACACCGGGGAGCTGTTTTTT. Its translation is CASSLQGVPNTGELFF.

This clone was seen a few times. The genes are TRBV15 and TRBJ1-5, with 7 bases matching TRBD1. Germline loops: CDR1 LNHNV, CDR2 YYDKDF (reference sequence). Germline trimming cut 0 bases from V and 0 bases from J; bases unmatched to any gene: 5. This CDR3 comprises 17 residues. CDR3 protein: CATSRDGTEYSNQPQHF. The CDR3 DNA reads TGTGCCACCAGCAGAGATGGGACAGAGTATAGCAATCAGCCCCAGCATTTT.

The V gene is TRBV5-1, the J gene TRBJ2-4; 7 bases agree with TRBD1. V lost 0 bases to trimming and J lost 0 bases; unmatched junction nucleotides: 0. Germline V gene sequence: CDR1 SGHRS, CDR2 YFSETQ. This CDR3 has 15 amino acids. Here the CDR3 reads CASSLGDRAKNIQYF. The DNA for the CDR3 is TGCGCCAGCAGCTTGGGGGACAGAGCCAAAAACATTCAGTACTTC. The full variable domain, in which reference TRBV5-1 and TRBJ2-4 provide the parts outside the CDR3, is KAGVTQTPRYLIKTRGQQVTLSCSPISGHRSVSWYQQTPGQGLQFLFEYFSETQRNKGNFPGRFSGRQFSNSRSEMNVSTLELGDSALYLCASSLGDRAKNIQYFGAGTRLSVL.

The chain joins TRBV4-1 to TRBJ2-2; unclear D gene. Trimming stripped 0 bases from V and 1 base from J, with 6 bases between. CDR3 length: 15 residues. Germline V gives CDR1 MGHRA, CDR2 YSYEKL. CDR3 sequence: CASSQDNRNTGELFF. The DNA for the CDR3 is TGCGCCAGCAGCCAAGATAACAGGAACACCGGGGAGCTGTTTTTT.

The chain combines TRBV7-2 with TRBJ2-1; the D is unclear. The length of the CDR3 is 11 residues. Germline V CDR1 and CDR2: SGHTA, FQGNSA. Trimming stripped 5 bases from V and 4 bases from J, with 3 bases between. CDR3 region: CASSPYNEQFF. In nucleotides, the CDR3 is TGTGCCAGCAGCCCATACAATGAGCAGTTCTTC.

J is TRBJ2-2 and V is TRBV28, with D possibly matching TRBD1 (6 bases). Trimming cost V 6 bases and J 5 bases, with 10 bases left between them. There are 13 residues in the CDR3. The germline V gene encodes CDR1 MDHEN and CDR2 SYDVKM. The CDR3 bases are TGTGCCAGCAGGACAAGGGGGACCGGGGAGCTGTTTTTT. Translating it yields CASRTRGTGELFF.

V usage is TRBV18 and J usage is TRBJ2-4, with TRBD1 identical over 9 bases. Germline V lookup: CDR1 KGHSH, CDR2 LQKENI. After removal of 2 bases from V and 9 bases from J, the junction contained 5 bases not matched to a gene. The CDR3 runs 14 residues. This CDR3 reads CASSPDRGVPIQYF. CDR3 nucleotides: TGTGCCAGCTCACCAGACAGGGGGGTTCCCATTCAGTACTTC. The complete variable domain, with remaining parts taken from reference TRBV18 and TRBJ2-4, reads NAGVMQNPRHLVRRRGQEARLRCSPMKGHSHVYWYRQLPEEGLKFMVYLQKENIIDESGMPKERFSAEFPKEGPSILRIQQVVRGDSAAYFCASSPDRGVPIQYFGAGTRLSVL.

V and J are TRBV5-1 and TRBJ1-2, with D hard to call. The CDR3 has 15 residues. V lost 0 bases and J 0 bases, leaving 9 bases between the germline ends. Germline CDR1 reads SGHRS; CDR2 reads YFSETQ. In nucleotides, the CDR3 is TGCGCCAGCAGCTTGGGACAACTAGCTAACTATGGCTACACCTTC. Translated: CASSLGQLANYGYTF.

The V gene is TRBV29-1, the J gene TRBJ1-2; 10 bases match TRBD1. This CDR3 is built from 12 residues. V was pared by 6 bases and J by 6 bases, with 4 bases of the junction left unmatched. Germline V gene lookup returns CDR1 SQVTM and CDR2 ANQGSEA. CDR3 protein: CSVGGQGNGYTF. The DNA for the CDR3 is TGCAGCGTGGGGGGACAGGGGAATGGCTACACCTTC.

This sequence joins TRBV5-8 and TRBJ1-2; 7 nucleotides agree with TRBD1. The CDR3 consists of 14 residues. Trimming took 4 bases from V and 8 from J; bases not matched to a gene: 11. CDR1 SGHTS and CDR2 YDEGEE come from the germline V gene. DNA of the CDR3: TGTGCCAGCAGCCCCCCGACAGGGACGTGGGGCTACACCTTC. The encoded protein is CASSPPTGTWGYTF.

This clone was observed a handful of times. The V gene is TRBV6-5, the J gene TRBJ1-2, with a possible D match to TRBD1 (5 bases). Trimming removed 4 bases from V and 3 bases from J, with 9 bases in between. The CDR3 is 13 amino acids. Germline V gene data show CDR1 as MNHEY and CDR2 as SVGAGI. The CDR3 bases are TGTGCCAGCAGTTCCCGCAGGGACTATGGCTACACCTTC. Protein: CASSSRRDYGYTF.